This record concerns one T cell receptor beta chain sequence. What it recognizes is unknown. Time point meaning: week 35, safety follow-up. In the vaccine, a single dose held 300 ug of the mutant IDH1 20-mer peptide, along with topical imiquimod. In weeks 1, 3, 5, 7, 11, 15, 19 and 23, patients were immunized, eight times in all. This entry is derived from a study of a mutant IDH1 vaccine in newly diagnosed glioma. Background on the study: Treated patients had a mean age of about 37 years and a sex split that was approximately 62% male and roughly 38% female.

Repertoires were generated with immunoSEQ multiplex PCR, while TCRdb's copy carries only in-frame clones and drops some. The sample shows roughly 60,000 clones, 60% to 75% of them seen only once. Germline values: CDR1 MNHEY, CDR2 SVGAGI. This CDR3 region has 15 residues. Unmatched junction bases numbered 6, after V lost 3 bases and J lost 6 bases. Sequences were derived from PBMCs, sampled from a glioma patient whose treatment included an IDH1 peptide vaccine. The chain combines TRBV6-5 with TRBJ1-2, with 11 bases matching TRBD1. The receptor comes from a man aged 45-65 years with glioma. The CDR3 region is CASSYEGQGEDGYTF. Written as DNA, the CDR3 is TGTGCCAGCAGTTATGAGGGACAGGGGGAAGATGGCTACACCTTC.